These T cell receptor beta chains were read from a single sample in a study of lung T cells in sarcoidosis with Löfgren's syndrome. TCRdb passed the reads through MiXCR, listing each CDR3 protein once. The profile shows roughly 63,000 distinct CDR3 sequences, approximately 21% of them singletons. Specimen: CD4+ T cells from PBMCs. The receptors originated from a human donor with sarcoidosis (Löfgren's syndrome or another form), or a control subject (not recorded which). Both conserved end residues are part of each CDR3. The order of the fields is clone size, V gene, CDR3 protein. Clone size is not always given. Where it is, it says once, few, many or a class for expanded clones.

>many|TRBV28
CASKKVNLDTQYF
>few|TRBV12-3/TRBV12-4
CASTYRATGGEKLFF
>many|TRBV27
CASRSWGPYEQYF
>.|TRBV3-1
CASSQRNRETDTQYF
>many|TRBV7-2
CASSLVSVLTDTQYF
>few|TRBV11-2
CASSLDQVPYYEQYF
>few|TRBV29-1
CSVLGNTYEQYF
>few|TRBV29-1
CSVGQSYEQYF
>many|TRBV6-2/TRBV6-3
CASTEGWGANQETQYF
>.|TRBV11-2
CASSLDSDQPRHF
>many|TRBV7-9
CASSSDREPYGYTF
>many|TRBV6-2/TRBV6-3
CASSYVLAGRMEQYF
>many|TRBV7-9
CASSLEGERRYNEQFF
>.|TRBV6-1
CAGGYKTGGPTEAFF
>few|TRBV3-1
CASSILAGGGEQFF
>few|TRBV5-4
CASRVTSGRALDTQYF
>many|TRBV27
CASSSGASFAYNEQFF
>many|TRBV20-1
CSALKGTGGRQETQYF